The T cell receptor (beta chain) described here comes from a study of graft-versus-host responses after intestinal transplantation. Turning to the study itself: Every transplant recipient was induced with anti-thymocyte globulin, then maintained on tacrolimus and steroids for about three years.

The ends were cut back, 4 bases at V and 7 bases at J, with 17 bases in the middle. The germline gives CDR1 MNHEY, CDR2 SVGAGI. The CDR3 sequence is 15 residues long. Study findings and constraints: Early post-transplant HvG declines tracked with peak circulating GvH clone levels. Some GvH clones were seen earlier in gut or blood, suggesting intestinal origin.

Here immunoSEQ multiplex PCR was the method, and the copy in TCRdb shows in-frame clones only, minus some. The data contain 20,000 or so clones, 30% to 40% of them seen just once; the ten biggest clones take up 9.2%. The researchers put about 200,000 CFSE-labeled responder cells into plates with about 200,000 irradiated, violet-dye-labeled stimulator cells. The source is a human patient who received an intestinal transplant. Specimen: alloreactive CD8+ T cells from a mixed lymphocyte reaction culture, collected before intestinal transplant. The subset was: CFSE-low proliferating T cells sorted from approximately six-day pre-transplant mixed lymphocyte reaction (GvH or HvG direction). The chain links TRBV6-5 to TRBJ2-1; either TRBD1 or TRBD2 may supply D (6 bases each). The DNA of the CDR3 is TGTGCCAGCAGTTTCGGGGGCCCGGAGGTGAATGAGCAGTTCTTC. Translation: CASSFGGPEVNEQFF.